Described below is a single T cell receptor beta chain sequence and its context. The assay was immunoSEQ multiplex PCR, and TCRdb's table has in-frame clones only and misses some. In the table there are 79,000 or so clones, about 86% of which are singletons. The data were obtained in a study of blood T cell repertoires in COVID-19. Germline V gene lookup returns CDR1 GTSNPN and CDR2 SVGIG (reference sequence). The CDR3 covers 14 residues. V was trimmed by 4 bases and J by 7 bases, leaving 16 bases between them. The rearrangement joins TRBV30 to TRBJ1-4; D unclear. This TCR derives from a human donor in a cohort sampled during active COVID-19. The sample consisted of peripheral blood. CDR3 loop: CAWTGDPGGEKLFF. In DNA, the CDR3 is TGTGCCTGGACCGGGGATCCGGGCGGTGAAAAACTGTTTTTT.